This is a list of T cell receptor beta chains from one sample in a study of cytomegalovirus exposure and HLA in healthy donors. TCRdb's copy holds only in-frame clones and misses some; the assay was immunoSEQ multiplex PCR. This sample has under 400,000 clones, with approximately 88% found just once. Sample: PBMCs. These receptors were obtained from a young man in good health and CMV-seronegative. CDR3s include the opening cysteine and the closing phenylalanine or tryptophan. D genes are given only for firm matches. Clone size is not always given. Where it is, it says once, few, many or a class for expanded clones.

clone size,D gene,J gene,V gene,CDR3 protein,CDR3 DNA
-,-,TRBJ2-7,TRBV18,CASSPPSSRAYEQYF,TGTGCCAGCTCACCACCTTCTTCGCGAGCCTACGAGCAGTACTTC
-,-,TRBJ2-2,TRBV7-9,CASSLGTVANTGELFF,TGTGCCAGCAGCTTAGGGACAGTTGCGAACACCGGGGAGCTGTTTTTT
-,TRBD1,TRBJ1-1,TRBV10-2,CATNRATGVTEAFF,TGCGCCACCAACAGAGCCACAGGGGTCACTGAAGCTTTCTTT
-,-,TRBJ2-5,TRBV27,CASSPQGYETQYF,TGTGCCAGCAGTCCTCAGGGCTACGAGACCCAGTACTTC
-,-,TRBJ1-4,TRBV4-1,CASSPRTGSTTNEKLFF,TGCGCCAGCAGCCCCCGGACGGGATCTACAACTAATGAAAAACTGTTTTTT
-,-,TRBJ2-7,TRBV7-9,CASSISVREQYF,TGTGCCAGCAGCATATCTGTGCGGGAGCAGTACTTC
-,-,TRBJ2-1,TRBV2,CASKKWALGSGDWFF,-
-,TRBD1,TRBJ2-1,TRBV4-3,CASSLIRGPNEQFF,TGCGCCAGCAGCCTTATCAGGGGGCCGAATGAGCAGTTCTTC
-,-,TRBJ1-6,TRBV7-9,CASSLGGQPYNSPLHF,TGTGCCAGCAGCTTAGGGGGACAACCCTATAATTCACCCCTCCACTTT
-,TRBD2,TRBJ2-3,TRBV18,CASSPPGLAPANTQYF,TGTGCCAGCTCACCACCGGGACTAGCGCCCGCCAATACGCAGTATTTT
once,TRBD1,TRBJ1-1,TRBV4-1,CASSQSPGQGGQTEAFF,TGCGCCAGCAGCCAATCACCGGGACAGGGGGGTCAGACTGAAGCTTTCTTT
-,TRBD1,TRBJ1-1,TRBV7-9,CASSPRTGTGGLDTEAFF,TGTGCCAGCAGCCCTAGAACCGGGACAGGGGGTTTGGACACTGAAGCTTTCTTT
-,TRBD1,TRBJ2-1,TRBV9,CASSPRDRVVNEQFF,TGTGCCAGCAGCCCCCGGGACAGGGTAGTCAATGAGCAGTTCTTC
-,-,TRBJ2-3,TRBV29-1,CSVGLLYTDTQYF,TGCAGCGTGGGACTCCTATACACAGATACGCAGTATTTT
-,-,TRBJ2-7,TRBV6-5,CASSRTGGAYEQYF,TGTGCCAGCAGCCGGACGGGGGGCGCCTACGAGCAGTACTTC
-,TRBD1,TRBJ1-6,TRBV6-5,CASSYETGNINSPLHF,TGTGCCAGCAGTTACGAGACAGGGAATATTAATTCACCCCTCCACTTT
-,-,TRBJ2-3,TRBV11-2,CASSFADTQYF,TGTGCCAGCAGCTTCGCAGATACGCAGTATTTT
-,TRBD1,TRBJ1-2,TRBV15,CATSREDRGEGYTF,TGTGCCACCAGCAGAGAGGACAGGGGTGAGGGCTACACCTTC
-,TRBD1,TRBJ2-1,TRBV5-4,CASSFRQGVFNEQFF,TGTGCCAGCAGCTTTAGACAGGGGGTGTTCAATGAGCAGTTCTTC
-,TRBD1,TRBJ2-7,TRBV27,CASSSSTGGTYEQYF,TGTGCCAGCAGTTCCTCGACAGGGGGGACCTACGAGCAGTACTTC
-,-,TRBJ1-1,TRBV7-2,CASSSYTEAFF,TGTGCCAGCAGCTCCTACACTGAAGCTTTCTTT
-,-,TRBJ1-6,TRBV6-5,CASTDRSLGNSPLHF,TGTGCCAGCACCGACAGGAGTCTTGGGAATTCACCCCTCCACTTT
-,-,TRBJ2-7,TRBV19,CASSIERSSYEQYF,TGTGCCAGTAGTATAGAGAGGAGCTCCTACGAGCAGTACTTC
-,-,TRBJ2-7,TRBV5-5,CASSPGTTYEQYF,TGTGCCAGCAGCCCCGGCACTACCTACGAGCAGTACTTC
-,TRBD1,TRBJ2-1,TRBV6-1,CASDYQGASYNEQFF,TGTGCCAGCGACTACCAGGGGGCATCCTACAATGAGCAGTTCTTC
-,TRBD1,TRBJ1-3,TRBV6-1,CASSEPATGTGNTIYF,TGTGCCAGCAGTGAACCGGCGACAGGGACTGGAAACACCATATATTTT
once,-,TRBJ1-1,TRBV30,CAWSREAHTEAFF,TGTGCCTGGAGTCGGGAGGCACACACTGAAGCTTTCTTT
few,TRBD1,TRBJ1-2,TRBV15,CATSLGQGANYGYTF,TGTGCCACCAGCCTCGGACAGGGAGCCAACTATGGCTACACCTTC
-,-,TRBJ2-7,TRBV5-1,CASSPLPGYEQYF,TGCGCCAGCAGCCCACTACCGGGTTACGAGCAGTACTTC
once,TRBD1,TRBJ1-3,TRBV6-1,CASSASGTGGGSGNTIYF,TGTGCCAGCAGTGCCTCCGGGACAGGGGGCGGCTCTGGAAACACCATATATTTT
-,-,TRBJ1-2,TRBV6-5,CASSLQGAYGYTF,TGTGCCAGCAGTCTACAGGGTGCCTATGGCTACACCTTC
-,-,TRBJ2-3,TRBV6-6,CASSYVSGKDTQYF,TGTGCCAGCAGTTACGTGTCAGGAAAAGATACGCAGTATTTT
-,-,TRBJ2-4,TRBV18,CASSPPIEQANFALNIQYF,TGTGCCAGCTCACCACCGATCGAACAGGCTAACTTTGCCCTCAACATTCAGTACTTC
-,TRBD1,TRBJ2-7,TRBV7-2,CASSADRAQSYEQYF,TGTGCCAGCAGCGCCGACAGGGCCCAATCCTACGAGCAGTACTTC
-,TRBD1,TRBJ2-7,TRBV6-6,CASRGQGEASYEQYF,TGTGCCAGCAGGGGACAGGGGGAGGCCTCCTACGAGCAGTACTTC
-,-,TRBJ1-4,TRBV6-5,CASSFDQGSANEKLFF,TGTGCCAGCAGTTTCGACCAGGGATCCGCTAATGAAAAACTGTTTTTT